The text below deals with one T cell receptor (beta chain). This specimen belongs to a study of blood T cell repertoires in COVID-19. The overall study: Acute and convalescent COVID-19 specimens originated in the United States, Italy and Spain. T cells, B-cell-depleted T cells, or PBMCs provided the cDNA or gDNA that served as material.

The table came from immunoSEQ multiplex PCR; TCRdb's copy has only in-frame clones and leaves some out. This sample carries around 260,000 clones, 83% of them seen once, and the ten largest clones take 4.6%. V lost 0 bases and J lost 3, with 7 bases in between. Germline V gene data show CDR1 as SGHDT and CDR2 as YYEEEE. This CDR3 contains 14 residues. The chain joins TRBV5-6 to TRBJ1-3; no clear D gene. The sample taken for sequencing was peripheral blood. The source is a man aged 60 to 75 who had recovered from COVID-19. CDR3 coding DNA: TGTGCCAGCAGCTTGGTAGGGAGTGGAAACACCATATATTTT. This sequence encodes CASSLVGSGNTIYF.